These T cell receptor beta chains were read from a single sample in a study of shared clonotypes between healthy human individuals. The protocol was immunoSEQ multiplex PCR, while the TCRdb copy is restricted to in-frame clones and leaves out a portion. The data contain 780,000 or so clones, just under 75% of them singletons. The specimen was memory CD4+ T cells sorted from blood. The receptors here all came from a woman younger than 45 in good health. CDR3s include the opening cysteine and the closing phenylalanine or tryptophan. A D gene is named only where the DNA matches it firmly. Rows may omit the clone size; those that give it use once, few, many or a size class.

V,D,J,size,DNA,CDR3
TRBV28,.,TRBJ1-2,.,TGTGCCAGCAGTTTGGTGGGAGAACCAAATCCTCAATATGGCTACACCTTC,CASSLVGEPNPQYGYTF
TRBV12-2,.,TRBJ2-6,.,TGTGCAAGTCGCAGCCCATTCTCCACACAAAGTCGGGCCAACGTCCTGACTTTC,CASRSPFSTQSRANVLTF
TRBV29-1,.,TRBJ2-3,.,TGCAGCGTTGGCGGGACAGATAACACAGATACGCAGTATTTT,CSVGGTDNTDTQYF
TRBV19,.,TRBJ2-3,many,TGTGCCAGTAGCCGAACAGCCACAGATACGCAGTATTTT,CASSRTATDTQYF
TRBV27,.,TRBJ1-1,.,TGTGCCAGCAGTTTGGTTAAGGGTTATAACTTGGCGAGAGCTTTCTTT,CASSLVKGYNLARAFF
TRBV4-1,.,TRBJ1-1,.,TGCGCCAGCAGCCAAATACTCCAGAACACTGAAGCTTTCTTT,CASSQILQNTEAFF
TRBV25-1,.,TRBJ2-1,.,TGTGCCAGCAGTGGGCCTCAGGGATTCAATGAGCAGTTCTTC,CASSGPQGFNEQFF
TRBV19,TRBD2,TRBJ2-2,.,TGTGCCAGTAGTATAAGGCGGGAGCGGTCCGGGGAGCTGTTTTTT,CASSIRRERSGELFF
TRBV2,.,TRBJ2-5,.,TGTGCCAGCAGTGCAGGGGAGCTGGAGACCCAGTACTTC,CASSAGELETQYF
TRBV7-9,.,TRBJ2-1,.,TGTGCCAGCAGCCTAGGTTCGGCCAATGAGCAGTTCTTC,CASSLGSANEQFF
TRBV7-8,.,TRBJ2-1,.,TGTGCCAGCAGCCCTGCCGGGACGGGCTACAATGAGCAGTTCTTC,CASSPAGTGYNEQFF
TRBV29-1,.,TRBJ2-7,.,TGCAGCGTTACAAGCGGCTCCTACGAGCAGTACTTC,CSVTSGSYEQYF
TRBV5-5,.,TRBJ1-1,.,TGTGCCAGCAGCTTGGAAAGGATATACCACCTTAGACCTGAAGCTTTCTTT,CASSLERIYHLRPEAFF
TRBV7-9,.,TRBJ2-1,.,TGTGCCAGCAGCTCCGCCAAGGCCATTTACAATGAGCAGTTCTTC,CASSSAKAIYNEQFF
TRBV19,.,TRBJ1-5,.,TGTGCCAGTAGTATAGCCAGGGTCATCGGCAATCAGCCCCAGCATTTT,CASSIARVIGNQPQHF
TRBV27,TRBD2,TRBJ2-3,.,TGTGCCAGCAGTTTAGGGCTAGCGGGGGGACCTGATACGCAGTATTTT,CASSLGLAGGPDTQYF
TRBV5-4,TRBD2,TRBJ2-4,.,TGTGCCAGCAGCTCCGGGACTAGCGGGAGGACCAAAAACATTCAGTACTTC,CASSSGTSGRTKNIQYF
TRBV9,TRBD2,TRBJ2-1,.,TGTGCCAGCAGCGTAGTCTTCTCGAGCGGGGGGCCCAATGAGCAGTTCTTC,CASSVVFSSGGPNEQFF
TRBV2,TRBD2,TRBJ2-1,few,TGTGCCAGCAGTGAGGATAGCGGGAGTTACAATGAGCAGTTCTTC,CASSEDSGSYNEQFF
TRBV7-9,TRBD1,TRBJ2-4,.,TGTGCCAGCAGCCCCTCGCAGGGGGCCCTAGCCAAAAACATTCAGTACTTC,CASSPSQGALAKNIQYF
TRBV6-1,.,TRBJ2-3,.,TGTGCCAGCAGTGAACGTGGAGTGAAAGATACGCAGTATTTT,CASSERGVKDTQYF
TRBV5-1,.,TRBJ1-5,.,TGCGCCAGCAGCTGGGCCCCCAGTCAGCCCCAGCATTTT,CASSWAPSQPQHF